The clone carrying this T cell receptor beta chain was counted only a few times. The antigen is undetermined. The data were obtained in a study of T-cell memory formation after mild COVID-19. At the level of the study: Among the donors, TCR clusters were largely specific to each donor.

Study findings and constraints: Clones contracting day 15 to 85 were balanced CD4/CD8; later expanders leaned CD4+. The main location of contracting CD4+ clones was CM and EM, and that of contracting CD8+ clones was EMRA. Memory from before infection featured some responding clones, which suggests cross-reactive memory joined.

The CDR3 totals 14 residues. V was clipped by 4 bases and J by 6 bases; unmatched bases: 6. Germline lookup yields CDR1 SGHVS and CDR2 FQNEAQ. TCRdb passed the 5' RACE reads through MiXCR, listing each CDR3 protein once. Altogether 450,000 to 650,000 distinct CDR3 sequences are present, roughly 21% being singletons, with the ten largest covering around 8.4%. Source material: PBMCs or a T cell subset sorted from them (not recorded which). The clonotype originates from an adult woman who had mild COVID-19 (a few samples of this study predate the infection). Cell type and time point are not known. The gene calls are TRBV7-8 and TRBJ1-1, with TRBD1 matching over 9 bases. The CDR3 sequence is CASSSGTGRSEAFF. The CDR3 region has the DNA TGTGCCAGCAGCTCAGGGACAGGGAGGTCTGAAGCTTTCTTT.